A selection of T cell receptor beta chains follows, all from one sample in a study of T cells after yellow fever vaccination. TCRdb re-called the 5' RACE reads through MiXCR, storing one row per CDR3 protein. Altogether 240,000 or so distinct CDR3 sequences are present, 6.9% being singletons, with the ten largest covering roughly 0.86%. Material: CD4+ T cells sorted from PBMCs, obtained 15 days after the yellow fever booster vaccination. All receptors come from a man younger than 40 who received the YFV17D yellow fever vaccine. Both conserved end residues are part of each CDR3. Each record gives: J gene, D gene, clone size, V gene, CDR3 protein, CDR3 DNA. A D gene is named only where the DNA matches it firmly. Clone size, where shown, is once, few, many, or a class for clones that have expanded.

J: TRBJ2-7
D: NA
size: NA
V: TRBV5-1
CDR3: CASSSPDNGLHEQYF
DNA: TGCGCCAGCAGCTCCCCGGACAACGGCCTCCACGAGCAGTACTTC

J: TRBJ2-1
D: NA
size: many
V: TRBV11-3
CDR3: CASSLTAGMDEQFF
DNA: TGTGCCAGCAGCTTAACTGCAGGGATGGATGAGCAGTTCTTC

J: TRBJ1-2
D: TRBD1
size: few
V: TRBV19
CDR3: CASTTQDRVSGYTF
DNA: TGTGCCAGTACAACCCAGGACAGGGTATCTGGCTACACCTTC

J: TRBJ2-5
D: NA
size: many
V: TRBV7-2
CDR3: CASSLAIGKETQYF
DNA: TGTGCCAGCAGCTTAGCCATCGGGAAAGAGACCCAGTACTTC

J: TRBJ1-1
D: NA
size: many
V: TRBV11-2
CDR3: CASSGSGQAEAFF
DNA: TGTGCCAGCAGCGGATCAGGGCAGGCTGAAGCTTTCTTT

J: TRBJ2-5
D: NA
size: NA
V: TRBV12-3/TRBV12-4
CDR3: CASTRGDPAGRTQYF
DNA: TGTGCCAGCACCAGAGGGGACCCCGCAGGGCGGACCCAGTACTTC

J: TRBJ2-3
D: NA
size: NA
V: TRBV12-3/TRBV12-4
CDR3: CASTSRRDVSFTDTQYF
DNA: TGTGCCAGCACCTCACGGCGGGACGTCAGCTTCACAGATACGCAGTATTTT

J: TRBJ2-1
D: NA
size: many
V: TRBV7-2
CDR3: CASSLGGASYNEQFF
DNA: TGTGCCAGCAGCTTAGGTGGAGCCTCCTACAATGAGCAGTTCTTC

J: TRBJ1-5
D: NA
size: few
V: TRBV6-6
CDR3: CASMEQPLIAQHF
DNA: TGTGCCAGCATGGAGCAGCCTCTGATTGCCCAGCATTTT

J: TRBJ2-1
D: TRBD2
size: few
V: TRBV27
CDR3: CASSAGLAGVFNEQFF
DNA: TGTGCCAGCAGTGCGGGACTAGCGGGAGTTTTCAATGAGCAGTTCTTC

J: TRBJ1-2
D: TRBD1
size: many
V: TRBV20-1
CDR3: CSARDRGAASYTF
DNA: TGCAGTGCTAGGGACAGGGGAGCTGCCAGCTACACCTTC

J: TRBJ2-7
D: TRBD1
size: NA
V: TRBV19
CDR3: CASSVGTGGDGEQYF
DNA: TGTGCCAGTAGTGTCGGGACAGGGGGAGACGGCGAGCAGTACTTC

J: TRBJ2-3
D: NA
size: few
V: TRBV5-1
CDR3: CASSWGTFTDTQYF
DNA: TGCGCCAGCAGCTGGGGGACTTTCACAGATACGCAGTATTTT

J: TRBJ2-5
D: TRBD2
size: many
V: TRBV7-2
CDR3: CASRMGLPKETQYF
DNA: TGTGCCAGCAGGATGGGACTACCAAAAGAGACCCAGTACTTC

J: TRBJ2-7
D: NA
size: many
V: TRBV6-2/TRBV6-3
CDR3: CASSYAQISYEQYF
DNA: TGTGCCAGCAGTTATGCTCAGATATCCTACGAGCAGTACTTC

J: TRBJ2-1
D: NA
size: NA
V: TRBV20-1
CDR3: CSARGRGNSNEQFF
DNA: TGCAGTGCTAGGGGCAGGGGCAATAGCAATGAGCAGTTCTTC

J: TRBJ2-5
D: NA
size: few
V: TRBV20-1
CDR3: CSARWGQETQYF
DNA: TGCAGTGCTAGATGGGGCCAAGAGACCCAGTACTTC

J: TRBJ2-5
D: TRBD1
size: few
V: TRBV30
CDR3: CAWSPRGQGRWTQYF
DNA: TGTGCCTGGAGTCCAAGGGGACAGGGGAGATGGACCCAGTACTTC

J: TRBJ2-3
D: TRBD2
size: many
V: TRBV20-1
CDR3: CSAPSREGLDTQYF
DNA: TGCAGTGCTCCATCTCGGGAGGGCCTAGATACGCAGTATTTT

J: TRBJ2-2
D: NA
size: few
V: TRBV6-2/TRBV6-3
CDR3: CASKFRDYTGELFF
DNA: TGTGCCAGCAAGTTCAGGGACTACACCGGGGAGCTGTTTTTT

J: TRBJ2-7
D: TRBD1
size: NA
V: TRBV20-1
CDR3: CSARDGGRTGASYEQYF
DNA: TGCAGTGCTAGAGACGGAGGAAGGACAGGAGCGTCTTACGAGCAGTACTTC

J: TRBJ1-4
D: NA
size: few
V: TRBV20-1
CDR3: CSARLDPRGLWSNEKLFF
DNA: TGCAGTGCTAGACTGGACCCCAGGGGACTCTGGTCTAATGAAAAACTGTTTTTT

J: TRBJ1-5
D: NA
size: NA
V: TRBV28
CDR3: CASSFGVKVQPQHF
DNA: TGTGCCAGCAGTTTTGGGGTTAAGGTTCAGCCCCAGCATTTT

J: TRBJ2-1
D: NA
size: many
V: TRBV6-5
CDR3: CASSPPSDSNEQFF
DNA: TGTGCCAGCAGCCCCCCCAGCGACTCGAATGAGCAGTTCTTC

J: TRBJ1-5
D: NA
size: NA
V: TRBV12-3/TRBV12-4
CDR3: CASSLQGNSNQPQHF
DNA: TGTGCCAGCAGTTTACAGGGAAATAGCAATCAGCCCCAGCATTTT

J: TRBJ2-6
D: NA
size: NA
V: TRBV7-9
CDR3: CASSLAGRVAGANVLTF
DNA: TGTGCCAGCAGCTTAGCAGGACGGGTTGCTGGGGCCAACGTCCTGACTTTC

J: TRBJ2-7
D: TRBD2
size: few
V: TRBV4-3
CDR3: CASSERGGGSYEQYF
DNA: TGCGCCAGCAGTGAACGGGGGGGCGGCTCCTACGAGCAGTACTTC

J: TRBJ2-5
D: NA
size: few
V: TRBV12-5
CDR3: CASGLGVQPEETQYF
DNA: TGTGCTAGTGGTTTGGGGGTGCAACCCGAAGAGACCCAGTACTTC

J: TRBJ2-1
D: NA
size: NA
V: TRBV7-6
CDR3: CASTSNREQNEQFF
DNA: TGTGCCAGCACCTCTAACCGGGAACAGAATGAGCAGTTCTTC

J: TRBJ2-3
D: TRBD1
size: few
V: TRBV2
CDR3: CASSGDSRFPQYF
DNA: TGTGCCAGCAGTGGGGACAGCCGATTTCCGCAGTATTTT

J: TRBJ2-6
D: NA
size: many
V: TRBV12-3/TRBV12-4
CDR3: CASSAHSSGANVLTF
DNA: TGTGCCAGCAGTGCCCACAGCTCGGGGGCCAACGTCCTGACTTTC

J: TRBJ2-5
D: NA
size: few
V: TRBV5-1
CDR3: CASNLGETQYF
DNA: TGCGCCAGCAATCTTGGAGAGACCCAGTACTTC

J: TRBJ2-3
D: NA
size: many
V: TRBV27
CDR3: CASSPPSGSTDTQYF
DNA: TGTGCCAGCAGTCCACCGAGCGGAAGCACAGATACGCAGTATTTT

J: TRBJ1-2
D: NA
size: many
V: TRBV27
CDR3: CASRSKTGPYGYTF
DNA: TGTGCCAGCAGATCAAAGACAGGCCCCTATGGCTACACCTTC

J: TRBJ2-2
D: NA
size: many
V: TRBV24-1
CDR3: CATSGDATGELFF
DNA: TGTGCCACCAGTGGTGATGCCACCGGGGAGCTGTTTTTT

J: TRBJ2-7
D: TRBD2
size: NA
V: TRBV29-1
CDR3: CSVGGGRIEQYF
DNA: TGCAGCGTCGGCGGGGGAAGGATCGAGCAGTACTTC

J: TRBJ2-5
D: NA
size: NA
V: TRBV5-6
CDR3: CASSLQDRFEAQYF
DNA: TGTGCCAGCAGCTTACAGGACCGTTTTGAGGCCCAGTACTTC

J: TRBJ2-3
D: TRBD2
size: NA
V: TRBV7-2
CDR3: CASKGLAGDTQYF
DNA: TGTGCCAGCAAGGGACTAGCGGGAGATACGCAGTATTTT

J: TRBJ2-7
D: TRBD2
size: NA
V: TRBV20-1
CDR3: CSARGVTSGTYEQYF
DNA: TGCAGTGCTAGAGGGGTAACTAGCGGGACCTACGAGCAGTACTTC

J: TRBJ2-5
D: NA
size: NA
V: TRBV6-5
CDR3: CASSLGAHETQYF
DNA: TGTGCCAGCAGTTTGGGGGCTCACGAGACCCAGTACTTC

J: TRBJ2-7
D: NA
size: NA
V: TRBV2
CDR3: CASKMNAVYYEQYF
DNA: TGTGCCAGCAAGATGAACGCTGTATACTACGAGCAGTACTTC